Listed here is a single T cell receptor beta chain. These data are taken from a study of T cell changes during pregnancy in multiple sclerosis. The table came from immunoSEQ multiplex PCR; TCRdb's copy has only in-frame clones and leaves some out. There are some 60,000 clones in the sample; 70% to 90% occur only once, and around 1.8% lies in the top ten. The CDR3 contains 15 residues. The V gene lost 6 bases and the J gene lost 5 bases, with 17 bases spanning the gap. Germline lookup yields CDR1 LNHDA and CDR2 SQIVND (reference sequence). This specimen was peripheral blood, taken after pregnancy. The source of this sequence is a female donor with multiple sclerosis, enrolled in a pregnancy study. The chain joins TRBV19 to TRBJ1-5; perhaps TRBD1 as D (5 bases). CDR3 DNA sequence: TGTGCCAGTAGCCCCCCCTTACTCAGGGATCAGCCCCAGCATTTT. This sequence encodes CASSPPLLRDQPQHF.